A selection of T cell receptor beta chains follows, all from one sample in a study of blood T cell repertoires in COVID-19. Assay: immunoSEQ multiplex PCR; the TCRdb copy retains only in-frame clones and omits some. Of about 240,000 clones listed, about 80% are singletons. The sample consisted of peripheral blood. The receptors shown here come from a woman aged 80 or over with acute or convalescent COVID-19. Both conserved end residues are part of each CDR3. A D gene is named only where the DNA matches it firmly. The size of a clone is reported for some rows only, either as once, few or many, or as a class for expanded clones.

16	TRBJ2-3	-	TRBV4-2	-	CASSQEAVSAPDTQYF	TGTGCCAGCAGCCAAGAGGCGGTTAGCGCCCCAGATACGCAGTATTTT
17	TRBJ1-1	TRBD1	TRBV28	once	CASSYTGTGISSTEAFF	TGTGCCAGCAGTTATACCGGGACAGGGATTTCGAGTACTGAAGCTTTCTTT
13	TRBJ1-2	TRBD1	TRBV28	-	CASTGDRVYGYTF	TGTGCCAGCACCGGAGACAGGGTATACGGCTACACCTTC
16	TRBJ1-5	-	TRBV7-6	-	CASSLEGRENNQPQHF	TGTGCCAGCAGCTTAGAGGGCAGGGAAAACAATCAGCCCCAGCATTTT
15	TRBJ2-7	-	TRBV29-1	-	CSVARSGEGTYEQYF	TGCAGCGTTGCCCGTTCAGGGGAGGGGACCTACGAGCAGTACTTC
15	TRBJ1-3	TRBD1	TRBV2	-	CASSEQTGAGNTIYF	TGTGCCAGCAGTGAACAGACAGGGGCTGGAAACACCATATATTTT
18	TRBJ1-2	TRBD1	TRBV5-4	-	CASSRYGDRGPRRYGYTF	TGTGCCAGCAGCCGCTACGGGGACAGGGGGCCAAGAAGGTATGGCTACACCTTC
16	TRBJ2-4	TRBD2	TRBV6-5	-	CASSYGAGTAKNIQYF	TGTGCCAGCAGTTACGGAGCGGGGACCGCCAAAAACATTCAGTACTTC
15	TRBJ1-4	-	TRBV15	-	CATSRERTTNEKLFF	TGTGCCACCAGCAGAGAGAGGACAACTAATGAAAAACTGTTTTTT
14	TRBJ2-1	-	TRBV10-3	-	CAISGNTLAHEQFF	TGTGCCATCAGTGGGAATACATTAGCCCATGAGCAGTTCTTC
13	TRBJ1-1	-	TRBV19	few	CASSTNSGTEAFF	TGTGCCAGTAGTACTAATAGCGGCACTGAAGCTTTCTTT
15	TRBJ1-2	-	TRBV14	-	CASSDGGLPFYGYTF	TGTGCCAGCAGCGACGGGGGGCTACCTTTCTATGGCTACACCTTC
15	TRBJ2-2	-	TRBV9	once	CASSVGGINTGELFF	TGTGCCAGCAGCGTAGGCGGAATTAACACCGGGGAGCTGTTTTTT
14	TRBJ2-7	-	TRBV5-1	-	CASSPPGGGNEQYF	TGCGCCAGCAGCCCGCCCGGTGGGGGCAACGAGCAGTACTTC
15	TRBJ1-4	TRBD1	TRBV7-9	-	CASSLTGTGPEKLFF	TGTGCCAGCAGCTTGACCGGGACAGGGCCTGAAAAACTGTTTTTT
15	TRBJ1-1	-	TRBV2	-	CASGRSRDTNTEAFF	TGTGCCAGCGGCAGGTCCCGGGACACAAACACTGAAGCTTTCTTT
16	TRBJ2-2	TRBD2	TRBV7-3	-	CASSSTATGGTGELFF	TGTGCCAGCAGCTCAACGGCAACGGGGGGCACCGGGGAGCTGTTTTTT
15	TRBJ1-4	-	TRBV5-1	-	CASSLGGATNEKLFF	TGCGCCAGCAGCTTGGGGGGCGCAACTAATGAAAAACTGTTTTTT
21	TRBJ1-2	-	TRBV18	once	CASSPGARSHAGTFSPHGYTF	TGTGCCAGCTCACCGGGAGCCAGGTCCCACGCCGGGACATTCTCCCCCCATGGCTACACCTTC
14	TRBJ2-7	-	TRBV6-1	few	CASSEDRFSYEQYF	TGTGCCAGCAGTGAAGACAGGTTCTCCTACGAGCAGTACTTC
13	TRBJ1-3	-	TRBV9	few	CASSLHRGNTIYF	TGTGCCAGCAGCCTTCACAGGGGAAACACCATATATTTT
15	TRBJ1-1	-	TRBV18	-	CASSPLDSMNTEAFF	TGTGCCAGCTCACCCTTGGACAGCATGAACACTGAAGCTTTCTTT
17	TRBJ1-5	-	TRBV3-1/TRBV3-2	-	CASSQDHRRGLNQPQHF	TGTGCCAGCAGCCAAGATCATCGCAGGGGCTTGAATCAGCCCCAGCATTTT
15	TRBJ2-2	TRBD1	TRBV6-6	-	CASTQTGRNTGELFF	TGTGCCAGCACCCAGACAGGGAGGAACACCGGGGAGCTGTTTTTT
16	TRBJ2-7	TRBD1	TRBV5-1	-	CASSPPGGRGLSEQYF	TGCGCCAGCAGCCCCCCTGGTGGCAGGGGGCTCTCCGAGCAGTACTTC